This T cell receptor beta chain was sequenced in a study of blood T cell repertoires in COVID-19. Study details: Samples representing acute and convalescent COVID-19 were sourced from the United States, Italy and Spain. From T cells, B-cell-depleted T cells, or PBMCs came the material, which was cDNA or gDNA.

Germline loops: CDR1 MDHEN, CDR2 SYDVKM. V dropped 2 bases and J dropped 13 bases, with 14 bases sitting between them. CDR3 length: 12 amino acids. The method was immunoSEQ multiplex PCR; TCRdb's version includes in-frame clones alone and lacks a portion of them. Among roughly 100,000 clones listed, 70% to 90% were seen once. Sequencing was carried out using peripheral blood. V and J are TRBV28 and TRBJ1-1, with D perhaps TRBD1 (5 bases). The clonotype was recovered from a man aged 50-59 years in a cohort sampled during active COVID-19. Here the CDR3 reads CASSLTQGKGFF. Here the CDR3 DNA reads TGTGCCAGCAGTTTAACGCAGGGAAAAGGTTTCTTT.